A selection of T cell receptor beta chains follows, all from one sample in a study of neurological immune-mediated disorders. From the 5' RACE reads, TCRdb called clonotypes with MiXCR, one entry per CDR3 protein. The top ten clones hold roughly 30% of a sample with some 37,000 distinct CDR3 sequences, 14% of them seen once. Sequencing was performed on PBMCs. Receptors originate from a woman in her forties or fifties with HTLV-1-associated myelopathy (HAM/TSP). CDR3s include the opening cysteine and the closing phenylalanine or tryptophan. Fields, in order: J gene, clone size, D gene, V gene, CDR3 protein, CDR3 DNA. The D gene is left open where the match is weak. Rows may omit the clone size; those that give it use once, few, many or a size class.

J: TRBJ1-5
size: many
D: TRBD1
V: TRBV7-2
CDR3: CASSRQGNQPQHF
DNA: TGTGCCAGCAGCCGACAGGGGAATCAGCCCCAGCATTTT

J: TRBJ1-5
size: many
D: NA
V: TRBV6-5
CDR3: CASSPRFGGPQHF
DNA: TGTGCCAGCAGTCCTCGGTTTGGTGGGCCCCAGCATTTT

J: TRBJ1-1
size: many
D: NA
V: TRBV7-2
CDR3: CASSLAWTEAFF
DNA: TGTGCCAGCAGCTTAGCCTGGACTGAAGCTTTCTTT

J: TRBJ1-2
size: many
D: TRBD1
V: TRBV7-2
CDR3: CASSPRPSTGNLGYTF
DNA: TGTGCCAGCAGCCCCCGGCCCTCGACAGGGAATTTGGGCTACACCTTC

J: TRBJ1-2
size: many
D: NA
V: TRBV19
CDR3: CASSRLDRGYGYTF
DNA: TGTGCCAGTAGCCGTTTGGACAGAGGCTATGGCTACACCTTC

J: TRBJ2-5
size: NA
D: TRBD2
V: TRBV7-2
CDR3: CASSARTSSETQYF
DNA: TGTGCCAGCAGCGCAAGGACTAGTTCAGAGACCCAGTACTTC

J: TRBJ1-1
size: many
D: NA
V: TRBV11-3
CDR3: CASSRGDENTEAFF
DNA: TGTGCCAGCAGCCGAGGGGACGAAAACACTGAAGCTTTCTTT

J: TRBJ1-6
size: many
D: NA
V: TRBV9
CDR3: CASSVGQPYNSPLHF
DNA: TGTGCCAGCAGCGTAGGTCAGCCCTATAATTCACCCCTCCACTTT

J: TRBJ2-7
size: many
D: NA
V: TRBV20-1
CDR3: CSAPRGLIYEQYF
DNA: TGCAGTGCCCCCAGGGGACTAATCTACGAGCAGTACTTC

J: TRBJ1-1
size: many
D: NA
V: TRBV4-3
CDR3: CASSQDRTEAFF
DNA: TGCGCCAGCAGCCAAGATCGTACTGAAGCTTTCTTT

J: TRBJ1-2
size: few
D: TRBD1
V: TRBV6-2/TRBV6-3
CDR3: CATRDREEDGYTF
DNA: TGTGCCACTCGCGACAGGGAGGAGGATGGCTACACCTTC

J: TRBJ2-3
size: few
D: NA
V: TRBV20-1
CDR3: CSPRAGNTDTQYF
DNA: TGCAGCCCCCGGGCGGGGAATACAGATACGCAGTATTTT

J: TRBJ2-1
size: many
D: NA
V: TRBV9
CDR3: CASSSRPGYNEQFF
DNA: TGTGCCAGCAGCAGCAGGCCAGGATACAATGAGCAGTTCTTC

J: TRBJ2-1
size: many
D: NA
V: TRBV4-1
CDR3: CASSQYQEGRTEQFF
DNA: TGCGCCAGCAGCCAATACCAGGAGGGACGCACTGAGCAGTTCTTC

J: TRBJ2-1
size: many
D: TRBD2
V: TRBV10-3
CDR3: CAISESSSGGAPSYNEQFF
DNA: TGTGCCATCAGTGAAAGTAGTAGCGGGGGGGCCCCCTCCTACAATGAGCAGTTCTTC

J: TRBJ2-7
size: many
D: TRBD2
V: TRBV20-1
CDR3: CSALGLVEYYEQYF
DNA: TGCAGTGCACTTGGACTAGTCGAATACTACGAGCAGTACTTC

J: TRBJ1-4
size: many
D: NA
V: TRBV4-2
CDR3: CASSQGEGNEKLFF
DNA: TGTGCCAGCAGCCAAGGGGAGGGAAATGAAAAACTGTTTTTT

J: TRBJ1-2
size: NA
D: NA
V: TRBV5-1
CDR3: CASSVDLLRGYTF
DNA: TGCGCCAGCAGTGTGGACCTTTTGCGGGGCTACACCTTC

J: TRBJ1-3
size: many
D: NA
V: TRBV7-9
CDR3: CASSPPGRARNTIYF
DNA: TGTGCCAGCAGCCCTCCAGGGAGGGCTCGAAACACCATATATTTT

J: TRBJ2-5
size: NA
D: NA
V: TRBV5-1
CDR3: CAISPGQLVGGQETQYF
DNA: TGCGCCATCAGCCCGGGCCAACTAGTGGGGGGCCAAGAGACCCAGTACTTC

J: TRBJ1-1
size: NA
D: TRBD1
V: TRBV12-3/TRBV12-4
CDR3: CASSFQGGNTEAFF
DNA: TGTGCCAGCAGTTTCCAGGGGGGGAACACTGAAGCTTTCTTT

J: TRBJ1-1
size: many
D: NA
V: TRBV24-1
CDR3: CATSAWTDTEAFF
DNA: TGTGCCACCAGTGCTTGGACAGACACTGAAGCTTTCTTT

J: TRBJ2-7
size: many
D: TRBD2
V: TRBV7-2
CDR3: CASSLGSSGTTYEQYF
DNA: TGTGCCAGCAGCTTAGGGTCTAGCGGGACGACCTACGAGCAGTACTTC

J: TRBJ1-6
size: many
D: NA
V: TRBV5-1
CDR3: CASSLRVNSPLHF
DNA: TGCGCCAGCAGCTTGAGAGTAAATTCACCCCTCCACTTT

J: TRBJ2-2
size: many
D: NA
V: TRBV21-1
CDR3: CASSKVAFRQTTGELFF
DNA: TGTGCCAGCAGCAAAGTAGCCTTTCGACAAACCACCGGGGAGCTGTTTTTT

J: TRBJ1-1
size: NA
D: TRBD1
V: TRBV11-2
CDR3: CASSHRGLNTEAFF
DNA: TGTGCCAGCAGCCACAGGGGGCTGAACACTGAAGCTTTCTTT

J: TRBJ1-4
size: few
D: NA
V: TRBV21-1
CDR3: CASSNIAQGSGNEKLFF
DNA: TGTGCCAGCAGCAACATCGCCCAAGGGTCGGGGAATGAAAAACTGTTTTTT

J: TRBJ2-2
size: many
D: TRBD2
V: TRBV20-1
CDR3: CSAQGTSAGELFF
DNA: TGCAGTGCTCAAGGGACTAGCGCCGGGGAGCTGTTTTTT

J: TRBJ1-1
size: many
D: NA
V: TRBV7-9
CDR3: CASSSSPENTEAFF
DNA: TGTGCCAGCAGCTCTAGCCCAGAGAACACTGAAGCTTTCTTT

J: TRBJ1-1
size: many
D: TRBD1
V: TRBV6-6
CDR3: CASSHGTAEAFF
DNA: TGTGCCAGCAGTCACGGGACAGCTGAAGCTTTCTTT

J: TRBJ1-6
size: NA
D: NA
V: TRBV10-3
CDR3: CSIRKQVWDSPLHF
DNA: TGTTCCATCAGGAAACAGGTATGGGATTCACCCCTCCACTTT

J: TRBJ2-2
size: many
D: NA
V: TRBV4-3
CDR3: CASSQVRQGNTGELFF
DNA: TGCGCCAGCAGCCAAGTTCGGCAGGGCAACACCGGGGAGCTGTTTTTT

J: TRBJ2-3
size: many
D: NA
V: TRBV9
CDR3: CASSSGEGMIGTQYF
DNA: TGTGCCAGCAGTTCGGGAGAGGGTATGATTGGTACGCAGTATTTT

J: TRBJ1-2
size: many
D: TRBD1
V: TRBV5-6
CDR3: CASSASRDRSPNYGYTF
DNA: TGTGCCAGCAGCGCTTCCCGGGACAGGTCCCCTAACTATGGCTACACCTTC

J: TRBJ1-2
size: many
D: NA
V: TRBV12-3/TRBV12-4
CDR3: CASSLVGYRGYTF
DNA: TGTGCCAGCAGTTTAGTAGGTTATAGGGGCTACACCTTC

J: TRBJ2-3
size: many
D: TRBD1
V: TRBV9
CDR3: CASSVGQGRTDTQYF
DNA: TGTGCCAGCAGCGTCGGACAGGGTCGGACAGATACGCAGTATTTT

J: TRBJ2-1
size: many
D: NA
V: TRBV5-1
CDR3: CASSSGPPYNEQFF
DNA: TGCGCCAGCAGCTCGGGTCCCCCCTACAATGAGCAGTTCTTC

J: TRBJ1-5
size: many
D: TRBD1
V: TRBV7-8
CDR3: CASSPQTGSGQPQHF
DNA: TGTGCCAGCAGCCCGCAGACAGGGTCCGGACAGCCCCAGCATTTT

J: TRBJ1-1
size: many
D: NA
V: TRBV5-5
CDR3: CASSLYGAAEAFF
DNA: TGTGCCAGCAGCTTATACGGGGCAGCTGAAGCTTTCTTT

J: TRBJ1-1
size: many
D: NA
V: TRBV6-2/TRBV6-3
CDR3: CASSYADTEAFF
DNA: TGTGCCAGCAGTTACGCGGACACTGAAGCTTTCTTT

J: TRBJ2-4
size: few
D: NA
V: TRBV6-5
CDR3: CASSRDKYIQYF
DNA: TGTGCCAGCAGCCGGGACAAGTACATTCAGTACTTC

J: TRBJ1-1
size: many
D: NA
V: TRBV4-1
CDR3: CASSQDLGSLNTEAFF
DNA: TGCGCCAGCAGCCAAGATCTTGGGAGCTTGAACACTGAAGCTTTCTTT

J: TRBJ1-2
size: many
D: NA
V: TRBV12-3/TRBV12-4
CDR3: CASSPRGLGQNYGYTF
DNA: TGTGCCAGCAGTCCCCGTGGTTTGGGGCAAAACTATGGCTACACCTTC

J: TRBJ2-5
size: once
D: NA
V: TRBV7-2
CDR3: CASGRGAGESQYF
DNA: TGTGCTAGCGGCCGGGGGGCGGGGGAGTCCCAGTACTTC

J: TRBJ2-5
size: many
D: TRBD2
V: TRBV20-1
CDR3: CSAAAGGEEETQYF
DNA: TGCAGTGCTGCAGCGGGGGGGGAAGAAGAGACCCAGTACTTC

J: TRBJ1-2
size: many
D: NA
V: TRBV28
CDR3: CASSFRLDRGYTF
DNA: TGTGCCAGCAGTTTTCGGTTAGATCGTGGCTACACCTTC

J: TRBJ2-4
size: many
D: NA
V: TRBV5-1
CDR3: CASRSPLENIQYF
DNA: TGCGCCAGCCGTTCGCCCTTGGAAAACATTCAGTACTTC

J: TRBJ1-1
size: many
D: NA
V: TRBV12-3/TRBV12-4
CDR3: CASSPGVVTNTEAFF
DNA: TGTGCCAGCAGTCCCGGGGTGGTGACGAACACTGAAGCTTTCTTT

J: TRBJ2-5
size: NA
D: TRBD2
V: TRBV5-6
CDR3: CASSLALAVMAETQYF
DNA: TGTGCAAGCAGCTTGGCGCTAGCGGTGATGGCGGAGACCCAGTACTTC

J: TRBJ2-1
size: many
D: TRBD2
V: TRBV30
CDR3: CAWSVHFGTSGGRDSYNEQFF
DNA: TGTGCCTGGAGTGTACATTTTGGGACTAGCGGGGGGCGGGATTCCTACAATGAGCAGTTCTTC

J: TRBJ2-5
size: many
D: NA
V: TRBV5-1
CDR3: CASSLEPGRVQETQYF
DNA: TGCGCCAGCAGCTTAGAGCCGGGACGCGTCCAAGAGACCCAGTACTTC

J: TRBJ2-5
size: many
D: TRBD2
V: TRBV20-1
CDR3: CSARDPLAGPREETQYF
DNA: TGCAGTGCTAGAGATCCACTAGCGGGGCCCCGAGAAGAGACCCAGTACTTC

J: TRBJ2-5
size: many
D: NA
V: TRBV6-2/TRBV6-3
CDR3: CASNTEGKTQYF
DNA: TGTGCCAGCAACACCGAGGGAAAGACCCAGTACTTC

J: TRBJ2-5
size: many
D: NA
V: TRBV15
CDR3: CATSRDTSQETQYF
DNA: TGTGCCACCAGCAGAGATACGAGCCAAGAGACCCAGTACTTC